The subject of this entry is one T cell receptor beta chain. The table came from immunoSEQ multiplex PCR; TCRdb's copy has only in-frame clones and leaves some out. Among over 65,000 clones listed, about 95% were seen once. This record belongs to a study of shared T cell receptors in the human thymus. The source is a human donor. The specimen was thymocytes.

The CDR3 sequence is CASSATYEQYF. The CDR3 DNA reads as TGTGCCAGCAGCGCCACCTACGAGCAGTACTTC. V usage is TRBV28 and J usage is TRBJ2-7; D uncertain. The CDR3 sequence is 11 residues long. Trimming took 6 bases from V and 2 from J, leaving 5 bases between them. CDR1 is MDHEN, CDR2 SYDVKM, per germline.